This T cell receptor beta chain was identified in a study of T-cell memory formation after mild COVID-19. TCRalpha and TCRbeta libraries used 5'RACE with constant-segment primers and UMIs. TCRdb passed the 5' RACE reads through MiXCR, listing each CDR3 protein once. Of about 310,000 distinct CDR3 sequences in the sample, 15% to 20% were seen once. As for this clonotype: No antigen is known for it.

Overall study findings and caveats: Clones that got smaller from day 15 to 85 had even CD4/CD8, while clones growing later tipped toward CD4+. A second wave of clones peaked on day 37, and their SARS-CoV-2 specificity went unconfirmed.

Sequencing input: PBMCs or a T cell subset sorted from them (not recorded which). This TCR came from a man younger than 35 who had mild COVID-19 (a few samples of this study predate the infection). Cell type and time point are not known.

CDR3 sequence reads: CASSYSPRGRETQYF. The CDR3 DNA reads TGTGCCAGCAGTTACTCCCCGAGAGGGCGGGAGACCCAGTACTTC. The rearrangement uses TRBV6-5 and TRBJ2-5; maybe TRBD2 (5 bases). CDR1 MNHEY and CDR2 SVGAGI come from the germline V gene. V shed 0 bases and J shed 5 bases, with 13 bases lying between them. The CDR3 covers 15 residues.